This T cell receptor beta chain was recovered during a study of cytomegalovirus exposure and HLA in healthy donors. About the study: HLA-typed donors contributed approximately 92 million unique TCRs, which were held in an early data release. Study observations and caveats: Most TCR sequences showed up rarely, but some public TCRs showed up in many donors. Later genetic work tied a missense DCLRE1C variant to beta-chain V and J trimming.

V gave up 5 bases and J gave up 0 bases, with 2 bases separating them. Germline V CDR1 and CDR2: DFQATT, SNEGSKA (reference sequence). The CDR3 has 11 amino acids. Primers included in the PCR were 60 Vbeta and 13 Jbeta primers. The method was immunoSEQ multiplex PCR; TCRdb's version includes in-frame clones alone and lacks a portion of them. This sample has some 130,000 clones, with roughly 70% found just once. To note about this clone: What it binds is not known.

The chain has TRBV20-1 and TRBJ1-3, with D hard to call. Sequenced input: PBMCs. This TCR derives from a man in his forties in good health and CMV-seronegative. CDR3 in DNA: TGCAGTGCTCGCTCTGGAAACACCATATATTTT. It codes for CSARSGNTIYF.